This TCR beta chain was documented in a study of cytotoxic CD8 clonotypes in ibrutinib-treated CLL. Study-wide results and limits: Circulating CD8+ T-cell counts were tracked by baseline clonality, which exceeded that of age-matched healthy donors. Stable or contracted on treatment, public clonotypes were also uncommon.

Cryopreserved PBMCs yielded about 2 micrograms of genomic DNA for TCR beta libraries. The CDR3 has 19 residues. Germline lookup yields CDR1 SNHLY and CDR2 FYNNEI. After removal of 1 base from V and 4 bases from J, the junction contained 14 bases not matched to a gene. Target depth was 1 in 200,000 to 1 in 1 million T cells, about 10x per clonotype. Sequencing was performed with immunoSEQ multiplex PCR; in TCRdb, only in-frame clones are kept and a portion is missing. The sample includes a few hundred thousand clones, almost 80% seen only once; the top ten take over 6.5%. Notes on this clone: The antigen remains unidentified.

This TCR was sampled from a human donor with chronic lymphocytic leukemia. The sequences come from PBMCs, collected before ibrutinib treatment. The rearrangement joins TRBV2 to TRBJ2-7; 12 positions agree with TRBD2. The chain's CDR3 is CASSEVLTSGSRFGYEQYF. The CDR3 DNA is TGTGCCAGCAGTGAAGTTTTGACTAGCGGGAGTCGTTTTGGATACGAGCAGTACTTC.